A single sample gave rise to the 2 T cell receptor beta chains below, sequenced in a study of response to subunit inactivated influenza vaccine. TCRdb fed the RT-PCR reads into MiXCR, producing one record per CDR3 protein. The sample includes a few hundred thousand distinct CDR3 sequences, approximately 10% of them seen just once. The sample also formed part of further work on T cells expressing NK-cell markers. Per that paper: As the method of synthesis, 5'RACE template switching with UMIs yielded TCR beta cDNA.

The source material was PBMCs from blood, sampled on the day of vaccination. Receptors were obtained from a man aged 50 to 59 who received an inactivated influenza vaccine.

This clonotype was seen only a few times. V is TRBV6-1 and J is TRBJ2-5; 7 bases match TRBD1. V was clipped by 4 bases and J by 2 bases; unmatched bases: 7. Germline loops: CDR1 MNHNS, CDR2 SASEGT. The CDR3 is made up of 15 amino acids. CDR3 loop: CASSALPGQQETQYF. In DNA form, the CDR3 reads TGTGCCAGCAGTGCCCTACCGGGACAGCAAGAGACCCAGTACTTC.

This clonotype occurred many times. This sequence joins TRBV20-1 and TRBJ2-3; unclear D gene. The CDR3 spans 15 residues. Germline V lookup: CDR1 DFQATT, CDR2 SNEGSKA (reference sequence). With 6 bases removed from V and 11 bases from J, the gap between germline ends came to 27 bases. The CDR3 loop is CSATILARARFGQYF. The CDR3 nucleotides read TGCAGTGCCACCATATTGGCCCGGGCTAGGTTTGGGCAGTATTTT.